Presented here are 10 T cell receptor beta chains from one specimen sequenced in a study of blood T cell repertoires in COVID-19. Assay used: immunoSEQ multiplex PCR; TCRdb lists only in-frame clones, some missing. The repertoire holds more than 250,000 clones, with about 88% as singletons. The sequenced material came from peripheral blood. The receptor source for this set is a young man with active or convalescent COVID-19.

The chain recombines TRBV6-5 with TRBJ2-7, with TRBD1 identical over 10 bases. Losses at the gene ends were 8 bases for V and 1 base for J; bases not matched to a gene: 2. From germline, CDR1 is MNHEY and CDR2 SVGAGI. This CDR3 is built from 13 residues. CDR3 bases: TGTGCCAGCGAGGGACAGGGGTCCTACGAGCAGTACTTC. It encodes CASEGQGSYEQYF.

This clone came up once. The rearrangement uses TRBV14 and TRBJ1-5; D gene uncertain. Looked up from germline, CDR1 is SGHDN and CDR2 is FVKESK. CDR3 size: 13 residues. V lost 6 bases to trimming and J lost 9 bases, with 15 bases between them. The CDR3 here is CASSGGRVRPQHF. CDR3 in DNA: TGTGCCAGCAGTGGAGGGAGGGTCCGGCCCCAGCATTTT.

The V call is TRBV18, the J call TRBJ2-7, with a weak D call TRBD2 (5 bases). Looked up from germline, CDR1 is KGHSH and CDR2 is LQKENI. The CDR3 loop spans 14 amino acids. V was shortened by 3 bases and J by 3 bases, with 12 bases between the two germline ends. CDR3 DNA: TGTGCCAGCTCACCGGGCGGGCCAATCTACGAGCAGTACTTC. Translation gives CASSPGGPIYEQYF.

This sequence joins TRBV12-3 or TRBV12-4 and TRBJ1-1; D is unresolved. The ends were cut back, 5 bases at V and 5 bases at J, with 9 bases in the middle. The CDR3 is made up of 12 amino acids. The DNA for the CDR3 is TGTGCCAGCAGTCTTCTACGAACTGAAGCTTTCTTT. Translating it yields CASSLLRTEAFF.

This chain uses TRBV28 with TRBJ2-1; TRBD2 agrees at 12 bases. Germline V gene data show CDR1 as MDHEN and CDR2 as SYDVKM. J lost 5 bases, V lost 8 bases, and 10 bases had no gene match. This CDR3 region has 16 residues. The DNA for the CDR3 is TGTGCCAGCCCCGACTCTAGCGGGGGGGCTAACAATGAGCAGTTCTTC. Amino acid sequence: CASPDSSGGANNEQFF.

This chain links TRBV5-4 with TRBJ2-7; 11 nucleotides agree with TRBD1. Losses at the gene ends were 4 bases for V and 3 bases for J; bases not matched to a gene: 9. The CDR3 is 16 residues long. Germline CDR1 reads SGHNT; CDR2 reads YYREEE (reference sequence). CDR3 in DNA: TGTGCCAGCAGCCCGGGAGGACAGGGGGCTATCTACGAGCAGTACTTC. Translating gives CASSPGGQGAIYEQYF.

This chain's CDR3 is CATQSGSSYNEQFF. The CDR3 DNA is TGTGCCACCCAGAGCGGGAGCTCCTACAATGAGCAGTTCTTC. The rearrangement joins TRBV24-1 to TRBJ2-1; 8 bases fit TRBD2. V lost 9 bases and J lost 0; bases outside the gene matches: 3. The CDR3 is 14 residues long. Looked up from germline, CDR1 is KGHDR and CDR2 is SFDVKD.

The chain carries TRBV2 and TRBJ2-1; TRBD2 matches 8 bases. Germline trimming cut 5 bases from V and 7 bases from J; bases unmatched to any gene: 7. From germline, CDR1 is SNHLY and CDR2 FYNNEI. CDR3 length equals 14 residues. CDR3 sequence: CASSTERGFNEQFF. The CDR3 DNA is TGTGCCAGCAGTACCGAGCGGGGGTTTAATGAGCAGTTCTTC.

CDR3 amino acids: CASSRTGLGEQFF. CDR3 coding DNA: TGTGCCAGCAGCCGGACAGGGCTTGGTGAGCAGTTCTTC. This chain links TRBV7-9 with TRBJ2-1, with 8 positions matching TRBD1. CDR1 is SEHNR, CDR2 FQNEAQ, per germline (reference sequence). The length of the CDR3 is 13 residues. V was pared by 5 bases and J by 9 bases, with 6 bases of the junction left unmatched. Supplemented by reference TRBV7-9 and TRBJ2-1, the full variable domain reads DTGVSQNPRHKITKRGQNVTFRCDPISEHNRLYWYRQTLGQGPEFLTYFQNEAQLEKSRLLSDRFSAERPKGSFSTLEIQRTEQGDSAMYLCASSRTGLGEQFFGPGTRLTVL.

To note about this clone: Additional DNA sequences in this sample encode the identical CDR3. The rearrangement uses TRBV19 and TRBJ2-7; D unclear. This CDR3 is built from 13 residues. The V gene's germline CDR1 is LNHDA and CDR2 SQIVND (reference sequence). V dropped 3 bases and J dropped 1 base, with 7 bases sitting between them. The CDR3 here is CASSMGTSYEQYF. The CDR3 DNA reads TGTGCCAGTAGTATGGGCACTTCCTACGAGCAGTACTTC.